This TCR beta chain was sequenced for a study of cytomegalovirus exposure and HLA in healthy donors. Overall study findings and caveats: A later analysis showed that HLA-associated TCR beta chains had undergone more clonal expansion than equally common others. Most CMV-associated TCR beta chains were later found to appear HLA-restricted.

Comments on this clone: Its antigen is unknown.

The PCR had 60 Vbeta and 13 Jbeta primers. Generated by immunoSEQ multiplex PCR, the TCRdb table keeps only in-frame clones and is missing some. The data show some 120,000 clones, about 81% seen once. The CDR3 loop spans 14 amino acids. V lost 0 bases to trimming and J lost 1 base, with 6 bases between them. Germline V CDR1 and CDR2: SEHNR, FQNEAQ (reference sequence). The V call is TRBV7-9, the J call TRBJ1-2; D is undetermined. Sequencing used PBMCs. The source is a woman in her 40s in good health and CMV-seropositive. The CDR3 is CASSLAPINYGYTF. The CDR3 DNA follows: TGTGCCAGCAGCTTAGCACCTATTAACTATGGCTACACCTTC.